Presented here are 8 T cell receptor beta chains from one specimen sequenced in a study of cytomegalovirus exposure and HLA in healthy donors. Measured with immunoSEQ multiplex PCR; TCRdb has only the in-frame clones, and not every one. The sample records 92,000 or so clones, 95% to 98% being singletons. What was sequenced was PBMCs. These receptors all stem from a man aged 18 to 35 in good health and CMV-seronegative.

This clone was seen just once. The chain recombines TRBV5-8 with TRBJ1-1, with D tentatively TRBD1 (5 bases). The CDR3 sequence is 17 residues long. Trimming took off 1 base at V and 2 bases at J, with 18 bases between the two ends. Per the germline V gene, CDR1 is SGHTS and CDR2 is YDEGEE. CDR3 bases: TGTGCCAGCAGCTTGAACATCCAGGGATGGTTCAACACTGAAGCTTTCTTT. The encoded protein is CASSLNIQGWFNTEAFF.

The chain couples TRBV30 to TRBJ2-7; 14 bases are shared with TRBD2. Per the germline V gene, CDR1 is GTSNPN and CDR2 is SVGIG (reference sequence). Trimming cost V 4 bases and J 7 bases; bases outside gene matches: 12. The CDR3 contains 16 residues. CDR3 region: CAWTSVMGLAGDEQYF. CDR3 in DNA: TGTGCCTGGACTTCTGTGATGGGACTAGCGGGGGATGAGCAGTACTTC.

This rearrangement joins TRBV23-1 to TRBJ1-5; a possible D gene is TRBD1 (5 bases). TRBV23-1 belongs to the ORF category, with a function that is uncertain. V was clipped by 7 bases and J by 1 base, with 11 bases between them. The CDR3 length is 14 residues. The CDR3 is CASMGGESNQPQHF. For the CDR3, the DNA is TGCGCCAGCATGGGGGGAGAAAGCAATCAGCCCCAGCATTTT.

The chain employs TRBV11-3 and TRBJ2-1, with D perhaps matching TRBD1 (5 bases). Trimming stripped 1 base from V and 0 bases from J, with 10 bases between. Germline assignment: CDR1 SGHNT and CDR2 YENEEA. This CDR3 is 16 amino acids long. In DNA form, the CDR3 reads TGTGCCAGCAGCTTAGGGTGGGGCAGCTCCTACAATGAGCAGTTCTTC. It specifies CASSLGWGSSYNEQFF.

In the case of this clone: At the DNA level, this CDR3 is encoded by other sequences in the same sample as well. The chain links TRBV6-9 to TRBJ2-1; TRBD2 matches at 12 bases. This CDR3 contains 18 residues. Looked up from germline, CDR1 is MNHGY and CDR2 is SVAAGI. V shed 3 bases and J 4 bases; nucleotides not matched to a gene: 10. In DNA form, the CDR3 reads TGTGCCAGCAGTTACCCAGACAGGACTAGCGGGAAGTACAATGAGCAGTTCTTC. It specifies CASSYPDRTSGKYNEQFF.

Remarks on this clone: At one of its ends the junction is not consistent with the germline gene, which may arise from a read error. In the same sample, other DNA sequences code for this CDR3. The chain carries TRBV2 and TRBJ1-1; 7 bases are shared with TRBD1. Germline CDR1 and CDR2: SNHLY and FYNNEI. The CDR3 is made up of 13 amino acids. CDR3 region: CASLTGMNTEAFF. The CDR3, as DNA: TGCGCCAGTTTGACAGGGATGAACACTGAAGCTTTCTTT.

This clone appeared once. The chain has TRBV11-2 and TRBJ2-2; a weak D match, TRBD2 (5 bases). Germline loops: CDR1 SGHAT, CDR2 FQNNGV. This CDR3 comprises 15 residues. V lost 3 bases and J 3 bases, leaving 11 bases between the germline ends. The chain's CDR3 is CASSFMGVDTGELFF. In DNA, the CDR3 is TGTGCCAGCAGCTTTATGGGAGTCGACACCGGGGAGCTGTTTTTT.

V is TRBV5-1 and J is TRBJ1-1, with TRBD1 as a possible D gene (6 bases). The CDR3 is 12 residues long. Germline V gene lookup returns CDR1 SGHRS and CDR2 YFSETQ. Trimming cost V 1 base and J 13 bases, with 14 bases left between them. For the CDR3, the DNA is TGCGCCAGCAGCTTGATTCCAGGGGTGGTTTTCTTT. Translated: CASSLIPGVVFF.